This passage covers 20 T cell receptor beta chains from one sample sequenced in a study of cytomegalovirus exposure and HLA in healthy donors. PCR used 60 Vbeta primers and 13 Jbeta primers. Measured with immunoSEQ multiplex PCR; TCRdb has only the in-frame clones, and not every one. The repertoire table contains around 100,000 clones. What was sequenced was PBMCs. The receptors were sampled from a man under 40 in good health and CMV-seronegative.

The V gene is TRBV29-1, the J gene TRBJ1-1; no reliable D call. Deletions cut 0 bases from V and 11 bases from J, with 13 bases between. This CDR3 region has 12 residues. Germline loops: CDR1 SQVTM, CDR2 ANQGSEA. CDR3 loop: CSVEDQTGGAFF. The CDR3 DNA sequence: TGCAGCGTTGAAGATCAGACTGGAGGGGCTTTCTTT.

The V gene is TRBV27, the J gene TRBJ1-6, with a tentative D call TRBD1 (5 bases). Germline values: CDR1 MNHEY, CDR2 SMNVEV (reference sequence). Trimming left V 6 bases short and J 10 bases short, with 10 bases between. The CDR3 contains 12 residues. The CDR3 DNA is TGTGCCAGCAGGGGGCCAGAATCACCCCTCCACTTT. It is translated as CASRGPESPLHF.

V usage is TRBV18 and J usage is TRBJ1-1; D may be TRBD1 (5 bases). Germline lookup yields CDR1 KGHSH and CDR2 LQKENI. Trimming stripped 5 bases from V and 2 bases from J, with 24 bases between. CDR3 size: 18 residues. This CDR3 reads CASSTTYQLQGKNTEAFF. CDR3 DNA: TGTGCCAGCTCAACAACCTACCAGCTCCAGGGAAAAAACACTGAAGCTTTCTTT.

V gene TRBV5-4 combines with J gene TRBJ2-2; 8 bases map to TRBD2. Trimming cost V 10 bases and J 2 bases; bases outside gene matches: 10. The CDR3 is made up of 15 amino acids. Germline lookup yields CDR1 SGHNT and CDR2 YYREEE (reference sequence). The CDR3 DNA sequence: TGTGCCCGCGGTTTTGCGGGGGGTAACACCGGGGAGCTGTTTTTT. Its protein is CARGFAGGNTGELFF.

This chain links TRBV6-7 with TRBJ1-4; D remains unclear. TRBV6-7 counts as an open reading frame of uncertain function. The CDR3 consists of 16 residues. V lost 6 bases and J 4 bases, leaving 18 bases between the germline ends. This CDR3 is CASSHLGWRINEKLFF. CDR3 DNA sequence: TGTGCCAGCAGCCACCTTGGGTGGAGGATTAATGAAAAACTGTTTTTT.

This sequence joins TRBV6-6 and TRBJ2-3; TRBD2 matches 9 bases. With 6 bases clipped from V and 2 bases from J, the junction kept 3 bases outside the gene matches. The germline CDR1 and CDR2 sequences are MNHNY and SVGAGI (reference sequence). The CDR3 is made up of 14 amino acids. DNA of the CDR3: TGTGCCAGCAGGATAGCGGGGGCCACAGATACGCAGTATTTT. This translates into CASRIAGATDTQYF.

The chain couples TRBV27 to TRBJ1-2; no firm D call. The germline gives CDR1 MNHEY, CDR2 SMNVEV (reference sequence). CDR3 length: 14 amino acids. The V end lost 4 bases, the J end lost 9 bases, and 18 bases lay between the germline ends. The CDR3 region is CASSSPSDAARYTF. Here the CDR3 DNA reads TGTGCCAGCAGTTCGCCTTCCGACGCGGCACGCTACACCTTC.

The chain uses TRBV19 and TRBJ2-7; TRBD2 agrees at 7 bases. V shed 8 bases, J shed 7 bases, and the junction held 17 bases outside the gene matches. Germline values: CDR1 LNHDA, CDR2 SQIVND (reference sequence). The CDR3 length is 15 residues. The CDR3 nucleotides are TGTGCCAGTGCCTTCGTTAGAGGGGCAGCGGGAGAGCAGTACTTC. It yields the protein CASAFVRGAAGEQYF.

The rearrangement uses TRBV7-3 and TRBJ2-5; 7 positions match TRBD1. CDR1 SGHTA and CDR2 FQGTGA come from the germline V gene. J was trimmed by 5 bases and V by 1 base; bases with no gene match: 7. The CDR3 consists of 15 residues. CDR3 amino acids: CASSLRAGGRETQYF. CDR3 coding DNA: TGTGCCAGCAGCTTAAGGGCAGGGGGTAGGGAGACCCAGTACTTC.

The rearrangement links TRBV19 to TRBJ1-2; 9 bases agree with TRBD1. This CDR3 region has 16 residues. Germline V CDR1 and CDR2: LNHDA, SQIVND (reference sequence). J was trimmed by 8 bases and V by 6 bases; bases with no gene match: 16. CDR3 sequence reads: CASRAISGTGIWGYTF. CDR3 bases: TGTGCCAGTAGAGCTATTTCCGGGACAGGGATTTGGGGCTACACCTTC.

The rearrangement uses TRBV6-1 and TRBJ1-2; TRBD1 aligns across 7 bases. With V trimmed by 3 bases and J by 6 bases, 16 bases remained unmatched. The CDR3 totals 17 residues. The germline V gene has CDR1 MNHNS and CDR2 SASEGT. The CDR3 is CASSDGRRTGVFHGYTF. CDR3 in DNA: TGTGCCAGCAGTGACGGCCGCCGTACAGGGGTGTTTCATGGCTACACCTTC.

This sequence joins TRBV5-1 and TRBJ2-5; possibly TRBD2 for D (5 bases). The closer fit of TRBJ2-7 to the DNA end suggests the J call may be wrong. In germline, CDR1 is SGHRS, CDR2 YFSETQ. The CDR3 is made up of 15 amino acids. The CDR3 protein is CASSPSSGNTYEQYF. The CDR3 region has the DNA TGCGCCAGCAGCCCCTCTTCGGGGAACACCTACGAGCAGTACTTC.

The genes are TRBV2 and TRBJ1-5; no reliable D call. The CDR3 runs 16 residues. Germline V gene sequence: CDR1 SNHLY, CDR2 FYNNEI. The V and J ends lost 7 bases and 4 bases respectively, with 20 bases between them. In DNA form, the CDR3 reads TGTGCCAGCACCGGGGATCGGCCAAACTGGAATCAGCCCCAGCATTTT. Translated: CASTGDRPNWNQPQHF.

The chain joins TRBV6-6 to TRBJ1-2, with a possible D match to TRBD1 (5 bases). Trimming removed 0 bases at V and 13 bases at J, with 9 bases between. This CDR3 contains 11 residues. The germline V gene encodes CDR1 MNHNY and CDR2 SVGAGI (reference sequence). The CDR3 region is CASSYSAGPTF. The CDR3 DNA sequence: TGTGCCAGCAGTTACTCAGCAGGGCCCACCTTC.

Note on this clone: At one boundary the junction diverges from the germline segment, which might be a read error. The V and J genes are TRBV6-6 and TRBJ1-6, with D perhaps TRBD1 (6 bases). CDR1 is MNHNY, CDR2 SVGAGI, per germline (reference sequence). This CDR3 is 14 amino acids long. The CDR3 sequence: CASSYRLGGSPLRF. In nucleotides, the CDR3 is TGTGCCAGCAGTTACCGTTTAGGGGGATCACCCCTCCGCTTT.

The gene calls are TRBV5-1 and TRBJ2-3; possibly TRBD2 for D (7 bases). V dropped 4 bases and J dropped 5 bases, with 20 bases sitting between them. This CDR3 has 16 amino acids. Germline V gene lookup returns CDR1 SGHRS and CDR2 YFSETQ. CDR3 sequence: CASSHGRQGRVDTQYF. The DNA for the CDR3 is TGCGCCAGCAGCCACGGGAGGCAGGGGAGGGTAGATACGCAGTATTTT.

This chain connects TRBV6-1 to TRBJ2-2; 10 bases are a match to TRBD1. The V gene's germline CDR1 is MNHNS and CDR2 SASEGT. This CDR3 region has 15 residues. With V trimmed by 9 bases and J by 7 bases, 11 bases remained unmatched. As DNA, the CDR3 is TGTGCCAGTTCCCCCCTCCGGGACAGGGGCGGGGAGCTGTTTTTT. Amino acids: CASSPLRDRGGELFF.

This sequence joins TRBV4-1 and TRBJ1-1, with TRBD1 identical over 7 bases. CDR3 length: 16 amino acids. The V and J ends lost 3 bases and 5 bases, in that order; junction bases with no gene match: 12. Germline assignment: CDR1 MGHRA and CDR2 YSYEKL. The CDR3 is CASSQDRDSPITEAFF. CDR3 nucleotide sequence: TGCGCCAGCAGCCAGGACCGGGACAGCCCTATAACTGAAGCTTTCTTT.

The rearrangement uses TRBV19 and TRBJ2-7; the D gene is possibly TRBD1 (6 bases). Germline V gene lookup returns CDR1 LNHDA and CDR2 SQIVND (reference sequence). V gave up 6 bases and J gave up 0 bases, with 15 bases separating them. CDR3 size: 15 residues. The DNA for the CDR3 is TGTGCCAGTAGGCTAAGACAGGCCCCCTCCTACGAGCAGTACTTC. Translating it yields CASRLRQAPSYEQYF.

V is TRBV4-3 and J is TRBJ1-5; 9 bases line up with TRBD1. This CDR3 is built from 18 residues. V was pared by 1 base and J by 0 bases, with 7 bases of the junction left unmatched. CDR1 is LGHNA and CDR2 is YSLEER in the germline V gene. The CDR3 reads CASSQGRTGVNSNQPQHF. The CDR3 region has the DNA TGCGCCAGCAGCCAAGGTCGGACAGGGGTCAATAGCAATCAGCCCCAGCATTTT.